A selection of T cell receptor beta chains follows, all from one sample in a study of T-cell reconstitution after alpha-beta-depleted transplantation in children. Each CDR3 protein is one row after TCRdb ran MiXCR on the PCR reads. The profile covers 600,000 to 800,000 distinct CDR3 sequences, with around 12% appearing a single time and around 0.8% taken by the ten largest. Sequenced here: PBMCs, sampled before TCRalphabeta/CD19-depleted stem cell transplant. These receptors came from a girl under 10 years old with congenital amegakaryocytic thrombocytopenia, due to receive a stem cell transplant. Both conserved end residues are part of each CDR3. The D gene is left open where the match is weak. Where a row states a size, it is once, few, many or the class of an expanded clone; other rows omit it.

>TRBJ1-1|TRBD1|many|11|TRBV20-1
CSAWDRGQAFF
TGCAGTGCCTGGGACAGGGGGCAAGCTTTCTTT
>TRBJ2-3|TRBD2|few|16|TRBV24-1
CATSDGLAGVTDTQYF
TGTGCCACCAGTGATGGACTAGCGGGAGTCACAGATACGCAGTATTTT
>TRBJ2-3|TRBD2|NA|15|TRBV7-6
CASTQLAGEGDTQYF
TGTGCCAGCACCCAACTAGCGGGAGAGGGAGATACGCAGTATTTT
>TRBJ2-1|NA|many|13|TRBV12-3/TRBV12-4
CASKIGWVDEQFF
TGTGCCAGCAAAATTGGGTGGGTAGATGAGCAGTTCTTC
>TRBJ2-2|TRBD2|NA|16|TRBV12-3/TRBV12-4
CASSQGLEVYTGELFF
TGTGCCAGCAGTCAAGGACTAGAGGTGTACACCGGGGAGCTGTTTTTT
>TRBJ2-7|NA|NA|15|TRBV4-1
CASSQDSGIPYEQYF
TGCGCCAGCAGCCAAGATTCAGGCATACCCTACGAGCAGTACTTC
>TRBJ2-3|NA|many|12|TRBV5-1
CASMQSTDTQYF
TGCGCCAGCATGCAGAGCACAGATACGCAGTATTTT
>TRBJ2-1|NA|NA|14|TRBV4-1
CASSQVSGDYEQFF
TGCGCCAGCAGCCAAGTGTCAGGGGATTATGAGCAGTTCTTC
>TRBJ1-2|NA|few|13|TRBV12-3/TRBV12-4
CASSLLRSYGYTF
TGTGCCAGCAGTTTATTGAGAAGCTATGGCTACACCTTC
>TRBJ2-6|NA|many|13|TRBV29-1
CSVGGLGANVLTF
TGCAGCGTTGGGGGTCTAGGGGCCAACGTCCTGACTTTC
>TRBJ2-7|NA|NA|14|TRBV5-1
CASSLVPLSYEQYF
TGCGCCAGCAGCTTGGTGCCACTCTCCTACGAGCAGTACTTC
>TRBJ2-7|NA|many|15|TRBV5-1
CASSLANRATYEQYF
TGCGCCAGCAGCTTGGCCAATCGGGCCACCTACGAGCAGTACTTC